These 20 T cell receptor beta chains came from one sample sequenced in a study of cytomegalovirus exposure and HLA in healthy donors. Primers: 60 Vbeta forward and 13 Jbeta reverse. Measured with immunoSEQ multiplex PCR; TCRdb has only the in-frame clones, and not every one. The data hold 130,000 to 150,000 clones, with over 70% observed a single time. The sequencing sample was made of PBMCs. Receptors were obtained from a man aged 30-40 years in good health and CMV-seropositive.

The chain links TRBV2 to TRBJ2-6; 7 bases match TRBD1. The V gene end was trimmed by 6 bases and the J gene end by 2 bases; junction bases not matched to a gene: 1. The germline V gene encodes CDR1 SNHLY and CDR2 FYNNEI. The CDR3 is 14 residues long. The DNA for the CDR3 is TGTGCCAGCAGCACAGGGGCTGGGGCCAACGTCCTGACTTTC. The encoded protein is CASSTGAGANVLTF.

This clone was seen more than once but under ten times. The genes are TRBV6-5 and TRBJ2-1; TRBD2 might be the D (6 bases). V was shortened by 8 bases and J by 0 bases, with 8 bases between the two germline ends. CDR1 is MNHEY and CDR2 is SVGAGI in the germline V gene. The CDR3 totals 13 residues. The CDR3 sequence: CASAGSSYNEQFF. The CDR3 DNA follows: TGTGCCAGCGCCGGGAGCTCCTACAATGAGCAGTTCTTC.

This CDR3 is CATSRAGLAGGQRETQYF. The CDR3, as DNA: TGTGCCACCAGCAGAGCGGGACTAGCGGGGGGGCAGAGGGAGACCCAGTACTTC. The rearrangement uses TRBV15 and TRBJ2-5, with 16 bases matching TRBD2. The junction had 7 bases not matched to a gene; V was cut back by 1 base and J by 5 bases. In germline, CDR1 is LNHNV, CDR2 YYDKDF (reference sequence). This CDR3 spans 18 amino acids.

The rearrangement uses TRBV5-6 and TRBJ1-2; the match to TRBD1 covers 7 bases. From germline, CDR1 is SGHDT and CDR2 YYEEEE. The CDR3 length is 15 residues. The V and J ends lost 2 bases and 1 base, in that order; junction bases with no gene match: 5. The CDR3 protein is CASSFWDRSNYGYTF. The DNA of the CDR3 is TGTGCCAGCAGCTTCTGGGACAGAAGTAACTATGGCTACACCTTC.

The V gene is TRBV5-6, the J gene TRBJ1-1; D perhaps matches TRBD1 (5 bases). Trimming stripped 4 bases from V and 5 bases from J, with 9 bases between. CDR1 is SGHDT, CDR2 YYEEEE, per germline. The CDR3 runs 12 residues. The CDR3 DNA follows: TGTGCCAGCAGCATTCGACAGACTGAAGCTTTCTTT. Translation gives CASSIRQTEAFF.

This clone was seen only once. This chain links TRBV28 with TRBJ2-7, with 8 bases that match TRBD1. The CDR3 sequence is 16 residues long. The V gene end was trimmed by 7 bases and the J gene end by 4 bases; junction bases not matched to a gene: 15. Germline V CDR1 and CDR2: MDHEN, SYDVKM. The CDR3 sequence: CASNLKAGQAEYEQYF. DNA of the CDR3: TGTGCCAGCAATCTTAAGGCGGGACAGGCCGAGTACGAGCAGTACTTC.

The gene calls are TRBV2 and TRBJ2-1, with no clear D. V was shortened by 4 bases and J by 4 bases, with 11 bases between the two germline ends. Germline V gene lookup returns CDR1 SNHLY and CDR2 FYNNEI. This CDR3 has 14 residues. DNA for the CDR3: TGTGCCAGCAGTGTTTGGAGAGATTACAATGAGCAGTTCTTC. Translation gives CASSVWRDYNEQFF.

The chain employs TRBV5-1 and TRBJ2-1; a weak D match, TRBD2 (6 bases). The CDR3 contains 14 residues. Trimming removed 2 bases from V and 7 bases from J, with 13 bases in between. The germline V gene encodes CDR1 SGHRS and CDR2 YFSETQ. CDR3 DNA sequence: TGCGCCAGCAGCTTATTAGCGGCCAAAAATGAGCAGTTCTTC. Translating gives CASSLLAAKNEQFF.

This chain connects TRBV7-9 to TRBJ2-3; 9 nucleotides align to TRBD2. V gave up 0 bases and J gave up 4 bases; unmatched junction bases: 5. Germline lookup yields CDR1 SEHNR and CDR2 FQNEAQ (reference sequence). This CDR3 comprises 16 residues. DNA for the CDR3: TGTGCCAGCAGCTTAGCTAGCGGGGGTTACCCAGATACGCAGTATTTT. Residues: CASSLASGGYPDTQYF.

A remark on this clone: This likely reflects a read error, since a far larger clone is one base away. In the same sample, other DNA sequences code for this CDR3. The chain carries TRBV2 and TRBJ2-7; 11 bases are shared with TRBD2. Per the germline V gene, CDR1 is SNHLY and CDR2 is FYNNEI. CDR3 size: 17 residues. V lost 3 bases and J lost 4; bases outside the gene matches: 11. CDR3 in amino acids: CASSESGTSGLNYEQYF. In DNA form, the CDR3 reads TGTGCCAGCAGTGAGTCCGGGACTAGCGGATTGAATTACGAGCAGTACTTC.

This clone showed up just a few times. The genes are TRBV7-9 and TRBJ1-4, with TRBD1 identical over 8 bases. CDR1 and CDR2 (germline): SEHNR, FQNEAQ (reference sequence). The CDR3 is 14 residues long. V was clipped by 5 bases and J by 7 bases; unmatched bases: 6. The CDR3 spells CASSTDRGSEKLFF. In nucleotides, the CDR3 is TGTGCCAGCAGCACCGACAGGGGCAGTGAAAAACTGTTTTTT.

This clone was observed a few times. The chain joins TRBV29-1 to TRBJ2-1; the match to TRBD2 covers 10 bases. The V and J ends lost 6 bases and 6 bases, in that order; junction bases with no gene match: 2. The CDR3 totals 12 residues. Germline V gene data show CDR1 as SQVTM and CDR2 as ANQGSEA. The CDR3 nucleotides are TGCAGCGTCTCTAGCGGGAGCAATGAGCAGTTCTTC. Translated, it gives CSVSSGSNEQFF.

The rearrangement links TRBV5-8 to TRBJ2-1, with 8 bases matching TRBD1. The trim removed 4 bases at V and 1 base at J, leaving 4 bases unmatched. Germline CDR1 SGHTS, CDR2 YDEGEE. The CDR3 has 15 amino acids. The CDR3 bases are TGTGCCAGCAGCCTCGGACAGGGTTCCTACAATGAGCAGTTCTTC. Translating gives CASSLGQGSYNEQFF.

The DNA of the CDR3 is TGCAGTGCTATCGACAGGGGCCAGCAGTACTTC. This encodes CSAIDRGQQYF. The rearrangement links TRBV20-1 to TRBJ2-7; TRBD1 aligns across 8 bases. Per germline, CDR1 DFQATT and CDR2 SNEGSKA (reference sequence). After removal of 4 bases from V and 8 bases from J, the junction contained 4 bases not matched to a gene. CDR3 length: 11 amino acids.

This chain joins TRBV5-1 and TRBJ2-1; 7 positions agree with TRBD2. This CDR3 comprises 16 residues. CDR1 SGHRS and CDR2 YFSETQ come from the germline V gene. Trimming removed 0 bases from V and 7 bases from J; junction bases left unmatched: 10. CDR3 amino acids: CASSLGLGEGQNEQFF. CDR3 sequence (DNA): TGCGCCAGCAGCTTGGGTTTGGGGGAGGGCCAGAATGAGCAGTTCTTC.

This clone was observed a single time. This rearrangement joins TRBV30 to TRBJ2-1; perhaps TRBD1 as D (6 bases). Germline-derived CDR1 and CDR2 are GTSNPN and SVGIG (reference sequence). The V end lost 0 bases, the J end lost 8 bases, and 14 bases lay between the germline ends. This CDR3 spans 14 amino acids. For the CDR3, the DNA is TGTGCCTGGAGTGTCCAAACAGGGAGCTATGAGCAGTTCTTC. Translating it yields CAWSVQTGSYEQFF. The variable domain in full, with the rest retrieved from reference TRBV30 and TRBJ2-1, is SQTIHQWPATLVQPVGSPLSLECTVEGTSNPNLYWYRQAAGRGLQLLFYSVGIGQISSEVPQNLSASRPQDRQFILSSKKLLLSDSGFYLCAWSVQTGSYEQFFGPGTRLTVL.

The rearrangement links TRBV28 to TRBJ1-2; unclear D gene. V was clipped by 1 base and J by 1 base, with 4 bases between them. The CDR3 is 13 amino acids. Looked up from germline, CDR1 is MDHEN and CDR2 is SYDVKM. The CDR3 spells CASSLSNNYGYTF. DNA for the CDR3: TGTGCCAGCAGTTTATCCAATAACTATGGCTACACCTTC.

This chain connects TRBV9 to TRBJ1-2; 10 bases line up with TRBD1. V lost 0 bases and J lost 8; bases outside the gene matches: 4. The CDR3 runs 14 residues. CDR1 and CDR2 (germline): SGDLS, YYNGEE. The CDR3 nucleotides are TGTGCCAGCAGCGTAGGGGACAGGGGATGGGGCTACACCTTC. Protein product: CASSVGDRGWGYTF.

The J gene is TRBJ2-1, the V gene TRBV4-3; 11 bases match TRBD2. The V segment lost 5 bases and the J segment 9 bases; nucleotides outside the gene matches: 6. CDR1 and CDR2 from the germline V gene are LGHNA and YSLEER. The CDR3 runs to 14 residues. Written as DNA, the CDR3 is TGCGCCAGCAGCGATAGCGGGGGGGTTGGTGAGCAGTTCTTC. Its protein product is CASSDSGGVGEQFF.

The chain links TRBV10-3 to TRBJ2-7; 10 bases line up with TRBD1. Per germline, CDR1 ENHRY and CDR2 SYGVKD. The CDR3 has 16 residues. Trimming at V came to 3 bases and at J to 0 bases, leaving 5 bases not matched to a gene. The CDR3 spells CAISDYRDRGSYEQYF. The CDR3 DNA reads TGTGCCATCAGTGACTACCGGGACAGGGGCTCCTACGAGCAGTACTTC.